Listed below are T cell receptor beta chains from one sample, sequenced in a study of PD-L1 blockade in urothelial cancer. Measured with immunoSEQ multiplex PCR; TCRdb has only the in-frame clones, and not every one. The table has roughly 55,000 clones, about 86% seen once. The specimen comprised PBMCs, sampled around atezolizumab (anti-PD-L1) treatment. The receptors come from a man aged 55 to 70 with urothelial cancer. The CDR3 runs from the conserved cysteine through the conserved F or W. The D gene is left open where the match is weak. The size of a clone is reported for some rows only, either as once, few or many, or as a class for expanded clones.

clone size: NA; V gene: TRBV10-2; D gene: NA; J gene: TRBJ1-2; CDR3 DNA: TGCGCCAGCACGGCGGGGGCACACTATGGCTACACCTTC; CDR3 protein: CASTAGAHYGYTF
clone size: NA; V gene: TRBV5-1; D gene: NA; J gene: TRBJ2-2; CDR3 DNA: TGCGCCAGCAGCTTGGTTCAGGGCACCGGGGAGCTGTTTTTT; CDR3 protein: CASSLVQGTGELFF
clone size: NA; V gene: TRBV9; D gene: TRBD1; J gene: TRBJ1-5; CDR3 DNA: TGTGCCAGCAGCGGTCGACAGGGTGGGCCCCAGCATTTT; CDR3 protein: CASSGRQGGPQHF
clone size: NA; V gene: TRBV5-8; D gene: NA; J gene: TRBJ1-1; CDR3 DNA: TGTGCCAGCAGCTTGGGACGGGGCACTGAAGCTTTCTTT; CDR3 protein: CASSLGRGTEAFF
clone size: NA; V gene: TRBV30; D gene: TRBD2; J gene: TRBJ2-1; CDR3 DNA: TGTGCCTGGACTAGCGGGAGCCTTAGGGATGAGCAGTTCTTC; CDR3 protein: CAWTSGSLRDEQFF
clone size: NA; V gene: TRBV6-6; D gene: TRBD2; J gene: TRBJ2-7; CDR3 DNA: TGTGCCAGCAGTTACGTTAGAGGGAGGGACGAGCAGTACTTC; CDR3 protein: CASSYVRGRDEQYF
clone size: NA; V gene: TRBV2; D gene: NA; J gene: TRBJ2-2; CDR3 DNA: TGTGCCAGCGGCGTATGGTCACAAGGGGGCACCGGGGAGCTGTTTTTT; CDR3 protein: CASGVWSQGGTGELFF
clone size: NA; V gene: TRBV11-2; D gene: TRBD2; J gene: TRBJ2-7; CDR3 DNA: TGTGCCAGCAGCTTAAAGAGCGGGGGGGCTAGCGAGCAGTACTTC; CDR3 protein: CASSLKSGGASEQYF
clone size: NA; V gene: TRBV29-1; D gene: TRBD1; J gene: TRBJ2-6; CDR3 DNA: TGCAGCGTTGTGGGACAGGGATTCTCTGGGGCCAACGTCCTGACTTTC; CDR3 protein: CSVVGQGFSGANVLTF
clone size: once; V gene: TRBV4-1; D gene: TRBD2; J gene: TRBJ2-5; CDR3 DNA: TGCGCCAGCAGCCACGGGGGGGAAGAGACCCAGTACTTC; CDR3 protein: CASSHGGEETQYF
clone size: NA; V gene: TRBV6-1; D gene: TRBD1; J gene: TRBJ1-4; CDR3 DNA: TGTGCCAGCAGGAGAGACAGGGCGGGGGAAAAACTGTTTTTT; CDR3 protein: CASRRDRAGEKLFF
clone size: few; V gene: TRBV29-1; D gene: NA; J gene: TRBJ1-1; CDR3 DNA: TGCAGCGCCGTGAACACTGAAGCTTTCTTT; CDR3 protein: CSAVNTEAFF
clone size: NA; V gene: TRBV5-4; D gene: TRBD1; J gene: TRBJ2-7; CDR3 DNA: TGTGCCAGCAGCCAGGGACAGGGCCGGAACGAGCAGTACTTC; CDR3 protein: CASSQGQGRNEQYF
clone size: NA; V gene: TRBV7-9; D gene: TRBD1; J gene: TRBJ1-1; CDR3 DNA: TGTGCCAGCACCGTAAGTGAGGGGGCGTCTGAAGCTTTCTTT; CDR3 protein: CASTVSEGASEAFF